Shown below are 6 T cell receptor beta chains from a single sample sequenced in a study of T cells in Graves' hyperthyroidism and ophthalmopathy. TCR beta CDR3 regions were amplified from RNA transcripts. TCR CDR3 underwent first-round RT-PCR with the HTBI primer set. TCRdb independently ran MiXCR on the multiplex PCR reads; one entry per CDR3 protein. The sample holds about 360,000 distinct CDR3 sequences; around 13% are singletons and the top ten take 9.2%. The sequenced sample was blood. The origin of the receptors is a woman under 30 with Graves' hyperthyroidism.

This clonotype was seen ten or more times. The gene calls are TRBV12-3 or TRBV12-4 and TRBJ2-5, with 11 positions matching TRBD2. V trimming: 5 bases; J trimming: 6 bases; junction bases outside the gene matches: 17. This CDR3 has 18 amino acids. Here the CDR3 reads CASSQLAGDPGPQKTQYF. The CDR3 DNA reads TGTGCCAGCAGTCAACTAGCGGGAGACCCCGGCCCCCAGAAGACCCAGTACTTC.

This clonotype was recorded at least ten times. V usage is TRBV6-1 and J usage is TRBJ2-7; 8 positions match TRBD1. V lost 6 bases and J lost 5; bases outside the gene matches: 9. The CDR3 is made up of 14 amino acids. The germline V gene has CDR1 MNHNS and CDR2 SASEGT. In DNA, the CDR3 is TGTGCCAGCAGGCCCAGGACAGGGTCGGACGAGCAGTACTTC. This encodes CASRPRTGSDEQYF.

This clonotype showed up just a few times. The V call is TRBV6-4, the J call TRBJ1-6; unclear D gene. The V and J ends lost 7 bases and 0 bases respectively, with 10 bases between them. CDR1 and CDR2 from the germline V gene are MRHNA and SNTAGT. The CDR3 runs 15 residues. CDR3 DNA: TGTGCCAGCACCCGTATAAGCTCCTATAATTCACCCCTCCACTTT. It is translated as CASTRISSYNSPLHF.

This clonotype was detected many times. V gene TRBV6-1 combines with J gene TRBJ1-1, with a possible D match to TRBD1 (5 bases). The CDR3 is 12 amino acids. Germline CDR1 is MNHNS and CDR2 is SASEGT. The V gene lost 8 bases and the J gene lost 0 bases, with 7 bases spanning the gap. The CDR3 protein is CASLGLNTEAFF. The CDR3 DNA is TGTGCCAGCTTGGGGCTGAACACTGAAGCTTTCTTT.

This clonotype was seen a few times. The chain joins TRBV19 to TRBJ1-5; D is unresolved. Germline V lookup: CDR1 LNHDA, CDR2 SQIVND (reference sequence). The CDR3 loop spans 14 amino acids. V gave up 8 bases and J gave up 0 bases, with 11 bases separating them. As DNA, the CDR3 is TGTGCCAGTCAAGGTCGGTATAGCAATCAGCCCCAGCATTTT. Encoded protein: CASQGRYSNQPQHF.

This clonotype was recorded at least ten times. The V and J genes are TRBV28 and TRBJ1-2; 10 bases line up with TRBD1. After removal of 0 bases from V and 3 bases from J, the junction contained 10 bases not matched to a gene. The CDR3 extends over 18 amino acids. CDR1 is MDHEN, CDR2 SYDVKM, per germline. CDR3 residues: CASSLWAGTGANYYGYTF. CDR3 nucleotide sequence: TGTGCCAGCAGTTTATGGGCCGGGACAGGGGCTAACTACTATGGCTACACCTTC.